Below, one T cell receptor beta chain is given with its context. Its antigen is not identified. Central memory, naive, regulatory and stem cell-like memory CD4+ cells were sorted by CD45RO/CCR7/CD25/CD127/CD95/CD27. All of the isolated RNA was reverse transcribed, so expressed TCRB transcripts were sequenced. Each sample of naive, central memory or regulatory T cells had, on average, roughly 3.6 million reads. TCRdb keeps only in-frame clones here, not all; method: immunoSEQ multiplex PCR. The sample holds around 400,000 clones, roughly 16% seen once. This record belongs to a study of beta chain features in type 1 diabetes. At the level of the study: All samples together contributed 100 million to 120 million sorted cells for examination. Study conclusions and caveats: Among patients with Type 1 diabetes, TCRB CDR3s were moderately but significantly shorter in every one of the four CD4+ subsets.

This TCR came from a young woman in good health. Sequencing input: naive CD4+ T cells from blood.

Here the CDR3 DNA reads TGTGCCAGCAGCATCGGACAGGGCTATAATGAAAAACTGTTTTTT. Its translation: CASSIGQGYNEKLFF. This sequence joins TRBV9 and TRBJ1-4, with 8 bases that match TRBD1. The CDR3 runs 15 residues. Germline loops: CDR1 SGDLS, CDR2 YYNGEE. J gave up 4 bases and V 4 bases, and 6 bases lay outside the gene matches.